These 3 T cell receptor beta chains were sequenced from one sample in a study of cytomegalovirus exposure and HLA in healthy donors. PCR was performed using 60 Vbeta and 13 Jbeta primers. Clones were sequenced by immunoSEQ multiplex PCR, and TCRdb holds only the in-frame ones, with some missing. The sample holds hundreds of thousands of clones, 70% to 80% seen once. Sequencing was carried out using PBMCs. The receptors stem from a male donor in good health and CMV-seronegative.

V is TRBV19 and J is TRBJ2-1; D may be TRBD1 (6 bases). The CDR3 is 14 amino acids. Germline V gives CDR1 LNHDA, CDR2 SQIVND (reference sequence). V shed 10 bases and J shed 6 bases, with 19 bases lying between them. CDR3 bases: TGTGCCACCGCCCCCTTCAGGGGCTCCAATGAGCAGTTCTTC. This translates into CATAPFRGSNEQFF. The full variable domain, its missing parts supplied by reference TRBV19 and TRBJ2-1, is DGGITQSPKYLFRKEGQNVTLSCEQNLNHDAMYWYRQDPGQGLRLIYYSQIVNDFQKGDIAEGYSVSREKKESFPLTVTSAQKNPTAFYLCATAPFRGSNEQFFGPGTRLTVL.

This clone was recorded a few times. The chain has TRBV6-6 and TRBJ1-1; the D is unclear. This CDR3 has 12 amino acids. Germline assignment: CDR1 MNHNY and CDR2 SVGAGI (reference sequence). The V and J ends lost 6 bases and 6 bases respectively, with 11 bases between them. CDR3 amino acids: CASSKTAAEAFF. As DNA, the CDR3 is TGTGCCAGCAGCAAAACCGCAGCTGAAGCTTTCTTT.

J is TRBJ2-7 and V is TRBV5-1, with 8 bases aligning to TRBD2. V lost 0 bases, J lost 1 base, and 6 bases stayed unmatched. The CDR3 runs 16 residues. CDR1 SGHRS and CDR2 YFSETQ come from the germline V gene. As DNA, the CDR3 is TGCGCCAGCAGCTTGGGTGGGGCTAGCGGGTCCTACGAGCAGTACTTC. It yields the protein CASSLGGASGSYEQYF.